This T cell receptor beta chain appears in the sequencing data of a study of shared clonotypes between healthy human individuals. Libraries were prepared by immunoSEQ multiplex PCR; TCRdb keeps only in-frame clonotypes and omits some of them. The data hold 2 million to 2.5 million clones, with just over 90% observed a single time. Naive CD8 isolation took CD45RO-negative cells positively selected for CCR7 and excluded terminally differentiated effector memory CD45RA+ cells. V shed 4 bases and J 7 bases; nucleotides not matched to a gene: 8. The CDR3 loop spans 14 amino acids. Germline assignment: CDR1 SGHNT and CDR2 YYREEE (reference sequence).

The chain carries TRBV5-4 and TRBJ1-1, with 9 nucleotides matching TRBD1. The sequence was collected from a young man in good health. Some clones in this sample may be carry-over from other donors' samples. Material for sequencing was naive CD8+ T cells from PBMCs. This CDR3 is CASSARDRDGEAFF. The CDR3 DNA reads as TGTGCCAGCAGCGCCCGGGACAGGGACGGTGAAGCTTTCTTT.